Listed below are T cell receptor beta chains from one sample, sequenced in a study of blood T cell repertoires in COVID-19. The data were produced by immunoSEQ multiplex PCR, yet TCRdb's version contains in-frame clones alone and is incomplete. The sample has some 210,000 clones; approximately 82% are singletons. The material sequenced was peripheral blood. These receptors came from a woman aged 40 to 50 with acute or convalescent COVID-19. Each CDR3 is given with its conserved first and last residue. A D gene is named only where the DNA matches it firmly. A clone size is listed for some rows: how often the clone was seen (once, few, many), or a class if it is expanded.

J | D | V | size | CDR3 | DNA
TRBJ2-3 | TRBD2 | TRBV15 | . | CATSPSGRRTQYF | TGTGCCACCAGCCCTAGCGGGAGGCGTACGCAGTATTTT
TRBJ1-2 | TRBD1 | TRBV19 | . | CASSSPGGANYGYTF | TGTGCCAGTAGTTCACCAGGGGGAGCTAACTATGGCTACACCTTC
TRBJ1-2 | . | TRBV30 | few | CAWSTSRQDGYTF | TGTGCCTGGAGTACCTCGAGACAAGATGGCTACACCTTC
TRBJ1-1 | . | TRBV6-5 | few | CASSYITVGQHTEAFF | TGTGCCAGCAGTTACATTACCGTTGGGCAGCACACTGAAGCTTTCTTT
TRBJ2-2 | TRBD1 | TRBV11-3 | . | CASSSRKTGGTGELFF | TGTGCCAGCAGCTCACGGAAGACAGGGGGTACCGGGGAGCTGTTTTTT
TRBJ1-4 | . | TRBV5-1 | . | CASSSSPSSNTNEKLFF | TGCGCCAGCAGCTCATCTCCTTCAAGCAATACTAATGAAAAACTGTTTTTT
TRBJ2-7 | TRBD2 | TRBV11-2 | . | CASSLTTGLAGYEQYF | TGTGCCAGCAGCTTAACGACGGGACTAGCGGGTTACGAGCAGTACTTC
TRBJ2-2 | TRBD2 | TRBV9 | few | CASSVGAGEIAGELFF | TGTGCCAGCAGCGTAGGGGCGGGAGAAATTGCCGGGGAGCTGTTTTTT
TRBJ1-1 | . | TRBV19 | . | CASSIENRANTEAFF | TGTGCCAGTAGTATAGAGAACAGGGCGAACACTGAAGCTTTCTTT
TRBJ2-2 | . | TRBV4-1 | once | CASSQDSGVWTGELFF | TGCGCCAGCAGCCAAGACTCCGGGGTTTGGACCGGGGAGCTGTTTTTT
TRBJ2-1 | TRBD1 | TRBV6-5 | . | CASRYTGGTYNEQFF | TGTGCCAGCAGGTATACAGGGGGAACCTACAATGAGCAGTTCTTC
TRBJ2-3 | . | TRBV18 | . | CASSATQGPDTQYF | TGTGCCAGCTCAGCCACCCAGGGGCCAGATACGCAGTATTTT
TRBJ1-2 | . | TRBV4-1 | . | CASSQDLAALSYGYTF | TGCGCCAGCAGCCAAGATCTTGCAGCGCTTAGCTATGGCTACACCTTC
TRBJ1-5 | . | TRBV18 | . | CASSPPPPPGAFNQPQHF | TGTGCCAGCTCACCACCTCCACCCCCAGGGGCCTTCAATCAGCCCCAGCATTTT
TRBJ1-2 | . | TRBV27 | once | CASSALPGSEGYTF | TGTGCCAGCAGTGCCCTGCCGGGGTCCGAGGGCTACACCTTC
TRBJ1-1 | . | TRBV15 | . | CATSRDGDFRDTEAFF | TGTGCCACCAGCAGAGATGGGGACTTTAGGGACACTGAAGCTTTCTTT
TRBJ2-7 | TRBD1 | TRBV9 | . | CASSVFGQGEEQYF | TGTGCCAGCAGCGTATTTGGACAGGGCGAAGAGCAGTACTTC
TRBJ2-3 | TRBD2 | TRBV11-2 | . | CASSLDYRLAGTTDTQYF | TGTGCCAGCAGCTTAGATTACCGACTAGCGGGAACAACAGATACGCAGTATTTT
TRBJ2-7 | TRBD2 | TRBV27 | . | CASTPGTKTYEQYF | TGTGCCAGCACCCCAGGGACTAAAACCTACGAGCAGTACTTC
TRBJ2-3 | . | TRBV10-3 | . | CAISDYTTDTQYF | TGTGCCATCAGCGACTACACGACAGATACGCAGTATTTT
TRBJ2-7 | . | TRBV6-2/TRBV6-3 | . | CASSSAGYYEQYF | TGTGCCAGCAGTTCGGCAGGCTACTACGAGCAGTACTTC
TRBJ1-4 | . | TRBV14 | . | CASSHGLGGEKLFF | TGTGCCAGCAGCCATGGCCTAGGGGGTGAAAAACTGTTTTTT
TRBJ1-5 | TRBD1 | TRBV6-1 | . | CASSGTDRGFAQPQHF | TGTGCCAGCAGTGGAACTGACAGGGGTTTCGCTCAGCCCCAGCATTTT
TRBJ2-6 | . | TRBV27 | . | CASSPDSGANVLTF | TGTGCCAGCAGCCCAGACTCTGGGGCCAACGTCCTGACTTTC
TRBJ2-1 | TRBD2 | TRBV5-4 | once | CASSPGVAGVFGGNEQFF | TGTGCCAGCAGCCCCGGAGTAGCGGGAGTGTTTGGAGGCAATGAGCAGTTCTTC
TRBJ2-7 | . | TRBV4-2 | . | CASSRDPGVSSYEQYF | TGTGCCAGCAGCCGAGACCCGGGGGTGAGTTCCTACGAGCAGTACTTC
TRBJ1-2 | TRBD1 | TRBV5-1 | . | CASSPGLDREGSGYTF | TGCGCCAGCAGCCCAGGACTGGACAGGGAGGGTAGTGGCTACACCTTC
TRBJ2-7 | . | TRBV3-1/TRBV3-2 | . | CASSQGGYPGYEQYF | TGTGCCAGCAGCCAAGGCGGGTATCCCGGCTACGAGCAGTACTTC
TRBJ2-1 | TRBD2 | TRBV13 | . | CASSLWQRGNNEQFF | TGTGCCAGCAGCTTATGGCAGCGGGGGAACAATGAGCAGTTCTTC
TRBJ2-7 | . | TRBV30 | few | CAWSINPLYEQYF | TGTGCCTGGAGTATAAACCCACTCTACGAGCAGTACTTC
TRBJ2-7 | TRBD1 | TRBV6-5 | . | CASSYDRGQYEQYF | TGTGCCAGCAGTTACGACAGGGGGCAGTACGAGCAGTACTTC
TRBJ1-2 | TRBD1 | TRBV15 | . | CATSRSGQGGYTF | TGTGCCACCAGCAGATCCGGACAGGGTGGCTACACCTTC
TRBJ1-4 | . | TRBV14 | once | CASSPGGANEKLFF | TGTGCCAGCAGCCCTGGGGGGGCGAACGAAAAACTGTTTTTT
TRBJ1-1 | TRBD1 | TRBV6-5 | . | CASRQGATEAFF | TGTGCCAGCAGACAGGGGGCCACTGAAGCTTTCTTT
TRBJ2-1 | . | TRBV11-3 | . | CASSLGVVSNEQFF | TGTGCCAGCAGCTTAGGAGTAGTAAGCAATGAGCAGTTCTTC
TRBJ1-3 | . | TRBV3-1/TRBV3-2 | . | CASSQRQVSGNTIYF | TGTGCCAGCAGCCAAAGACAGGTCTCTGGAAACACCATATATTTT
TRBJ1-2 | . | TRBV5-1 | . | CASSFSGRGLYGYTF | TGCGCCAGCAGCTTTTCCGGGCGAGGGCTTTATGGCTACACCTTC
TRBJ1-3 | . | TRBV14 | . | CASSRPGTFTGNTIYF | TGTGCCAGCAGCCGTCCCGGGACATTTACCGGAAACACCATATATTTT
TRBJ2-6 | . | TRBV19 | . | CASSTSGLSSGANVLTF | TGTGCCAGTAGTACTTCAGGGTTGAGTTCCGGGGCCAACGTCCTGACTTTC
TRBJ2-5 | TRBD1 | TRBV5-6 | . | CASSRDPDRGETQYF | TGTGCCAGCAGCCGAGATCCCGACAGGGGGGAGACCCAGTACTTC
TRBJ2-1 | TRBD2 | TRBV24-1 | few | CATSDFGTSGSGGDEQFF | TGTGCCACCAGTGATTTTGGGACTAGCGGCAGTGGCGGCGATGAGCAGTTCTTC